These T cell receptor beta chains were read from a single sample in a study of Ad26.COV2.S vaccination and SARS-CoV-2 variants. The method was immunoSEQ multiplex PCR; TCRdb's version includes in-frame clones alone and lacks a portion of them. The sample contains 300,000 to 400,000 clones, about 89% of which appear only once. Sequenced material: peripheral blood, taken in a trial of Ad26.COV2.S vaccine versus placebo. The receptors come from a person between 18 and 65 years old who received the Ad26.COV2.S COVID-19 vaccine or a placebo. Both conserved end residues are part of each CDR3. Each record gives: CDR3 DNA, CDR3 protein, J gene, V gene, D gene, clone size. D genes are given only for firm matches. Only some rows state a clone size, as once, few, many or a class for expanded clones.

TGTGCCAGCAGCCGAGGACTAGCGGGCACCACAGATACGCAGTATTTT | CASSRGLAGTTDTQYF | TRBJ2-3 | TRBV5-4 | TRBD2 | NA
TGTGCCCGAGGACAGGGAACCGGGGAGCTGTTTTTT | CARGQGTGELFF | TRBJ2-2 | TRBV30 | TRBD1 | NA
TGTGCCAGCAGTTTGAGAGATACGCAGTATTTT | CASSLRDTQYF | TRBJ2-3 | TRBV12-3/TRBV12-4 | NA | NA
TGTGCCAGCAGCTCTATTGGGACTAGCGGGAATCAGTACTTC | CASSSIGTSGNQYF | TRBJ2-7 | TRBV5-4 | TRBD2 | NA
TGCGCCAGCAGCCAAGCGAACACTGAAGCTTTCTTT | CASSQANTEAFF | TRBJ1-1 | TRBV5-1 | NA | NA
TGTGCCAGCTCACCAGGTCCGGGGCCCGAGGAGACCCAGTACTTC | CASSPGPGPEETQYF | TRBJ2-5 | TRBV18 | NA | NA
TGTGCCAGCAGTCCGTGGGACCTAGCGGGTGGGCCCGGGGAGCTGTTTTTT | CASSPWDLAGGPGELFF | TRBJ2-2 | TRBV28 | TRBD2 | few
TGTGCCAGCAGCTTAGAACTGGGAGGTTTGTTTTTT | CASSLELGGLFF | TRBJ1-4 | TRBV7-9 | NA | NA
TGTGCCAGCACGAGGGGGAGAGAACTAAGTGGCTACACCTTC | CASTRGRELSGYTF | TRBJ1-2 | TRBV2 | NA | NA
TGTGCCAGCAGTCGGACAGGGGGTCGAGAGACCCAGTACTTC | CASSRTGGRETQYF | TRBJ2-5 | TRBV7-3 | TRBD1 | NA
TGTGCCAGCAGCAATAACAGGGGAAACACTGAAGCTTTCTTT | CASSNNRGNTEAFF | TRBJ1-1 | TRBV6-2/TRBV6-3 | TRBD1 | NA
TGTGCCAGCAGTTACACGGGTTACAATCAGCCCCAGCATTTT | CASSYTGYNQPQHF | TRBJ1-5 | TRBV6-5 | NA | NA
TGTGCCAGCAGCCCGGAGACTAGCGGGGGGTTCGATGAGCAGTTCTTC | CASSPETSGGFDEQFF | TRBJ2-1 | TRBV13 | TRBD2 | NA
TGTGCCAGCAGTTACGGGACAGGGGGCTTCCAGCCCCAGCATTTT | CASSYGTGGFQPQHF | TRBJ1-5 | TRBV28 | TRBD1 | NA
TGTGCCAGCACCCTGGGAAGAAGCACAGATACGCAGTATTTT | CASTLGRSTDTQYF | TRBJ2-3 | TRBV7-6 | NA | NA
TGCAGCGTTGAACCCGTCTCTGGAAACACCATATATTTT | CSVEPVSGNTIYF | TRBJ1-3 | TRBV29-1 | NA | NA
TGTGCCAGTAGTCAGGTTTCGGACGAAAAACTGTTTTTT | CASSQVSDEKLFF | TRBJ1-4 | TRBV19 | NA | NA
TGTGCCAGCTCACCCCGACAGGGCCTCTACGAGCAGTACTTC | CASSPRQGLYEQYF | TRBJ2-7 | TRBV18 | TRBD1 | NA
TGTGCCAGCAGCACAGGGGGCGCCGGAAACACCATATATTTT | CASSTGGAGNTIYF | TRBJ1-3 | TRBV28 | TRBD1 | NA
TGTGCCACCAGTGAGGGGGGAGTTAAGTACCAAGAGACCCAGTACTTC | CATSEGGVKYQETQYF | TRBJ2-5 | TRBV24-1 | NA | NA
TGTGCCAGCAGCTCGGACAGGGGGAGAGCCAAGGGCTACACCTTC | CASSSDRGRAKGYTF | TRBJ1-2 | TRBV5-4 | TRBD1 | NA
TGTGCCAGTAGTGAATTCGACAGGGTGGACACTGAAGCTTTCTTT | CASSEFDRVDTEAFF | TRBJ1-1 | TRBV19 | TRBD1 | NA
TGTGCCAGCAGCTTAGCCCGGGACGCTGGAAACACCATATATTTT | CASSLARDAGNTIYF | TRBJ1-3 | TRBV7-2 | NA | NA
TGTGCCAGCAGCTTAGATAACTCCCTGGCCTCTGGAAACACCATATATTTT | CASSLDNSLASGNTIYF | TRBJ1-3 | TRBV11-2 | NA | NA
TGCGCCAGCAGCCCCTCCACAGGGAACACTGAAGCTTTCTTT | CASSPSTGNTEAFF | TRBJ1-1 | TRBV5-1 | NA | once
TGTGCCAGCAGTGATTCGAGGTCGGGGGTGGCCTATAATTCACCCCTCCACTTT | CASSDSRSGVAYNSPLHF | TRBJ1-6 | TRBV6-1 | NA | NA
TGTGCCAGCAGCTTAGCTGGGGGCGGGAACCTGCTTCAGTACTTC | CASSLAGGGNLLQYF | TRBJ2-4 | TRBV7-2 | NA | NA
TGTGCCAGCAGCTTAGACCCCGGGGACCCACCCCTCCACTTT | CASSLDPGDPPLHF | TRBJ1-6 | TRBV11-2 | NA | NA
TGTGCCAGCAGCGTGGGACAGCTTCTGGACTATGGCTACACCTTC | CASSVGQLLDYGYTF | TRBJ1-2 | TRBV9 | TRBD1 | NA
TGTGCCAGCAGTCGAAATGGGCCGGATAGGGGCTATGAGCAGTTCTTC | CASSRNGPDRGYEQFF | TRBJ2-1 | TRBV28 | NA | NA
TGTGCCAGCAGTTACTCCACAGGCCCCCTTGGCTACACCTTC | CASSYSTGPLGYTF | TRBJ1-2 | TRBV6-2/TRBV6-3 | NA | few
TGTGCCAGCAGTGACCGTTCGAAGAACTATGGCTACACCTTC | CASSDRSKNYGYTF | TRBJ1-2 | TRBV6-4 | NA | few
TGTGCCACCAGTGATTCACTAGCGGGAGGAACTACTGACAATGAGCAGTTCTTC | CATSDSLAGGTTDNEQFF | TRBJ2-1 | TRBV24-1 | TRBD2 | NA
TGCGCCAGCAGCTTGTATCTTGGAGTCTCCTACGAGCAGTACTTC | CASSLYLGVSYEQYF | TRBJ2-7 | TRBV5-1 | NA | once
TGTGCCAGTAGTATTACGTTGGGACAGTCGGAGCAGTACTTC | CASSITLGQSEQYF | TRBJ2-7 | TRBV19 | TRBD1 | NA
TGTGCCAGCAGCCAAGGGTACAGTCAAGAGACCCAGTACTTC | CASSQGYSQETQYF | TRBJ2-5 | TRBV3-1/TRBV3-2 | NA | NA
TGTGCCAGCACCAGAACCCCCTCCCCCGATTACGAGCAGTACTTC | CASTRTPSPDYEQYF | TRBJ2-7 | TRBV6-5 | NA | NA
TGTGCCAGCAGTTTAAGCCCGGGACTAGGGAATTCCTACAATGAGCAGTTCTTC | CASSLSPGLGNSYNEQFF | TRBJ2-1 | TRBV28 | TRBD2 | NA
TGTGCCAGTGGGGTAGACGGGTACAATGAGCAGTTCTTC | CASGVDGYNEQFF | TRBJ2-1 | TRBV19 | NA | many
TGTGCCAGCAGCTTGGTCCTAGCGGGAGTCAATGAGCAGTTCTTC | CASSLVLAGVNEQFF | TRBJ2-1 | TRBV5-5 | TRBD2 | NA
TGTGCCAGCTCACCCTTAACGCTAGCGGGAACCAAAAACATTCAGTACTTC | CASSPLTLAGTKNIQYF | TRBJ2-4 | TRBV18 | TRBD2 | NA
TGTGCCAGCAGTTTTCCAGGGGGGAGCGAGCAGTACTTC | CASSFPGGSEQYF | TRBJ2-7 | TRBV6-5 | NA | NA
TGCGCCAGCAGCTTGGCCCCGGGGTTAACAATCTACGAGCAGTACTTC | CASSLAPGLTIYEQYF | TRBJ2-7 | TRBV5-1 | NA | NA
TGCAGCGTAGAGACCGGGACATCTGTCTACGAGCAGTACTTC | CSVETGTSVYEQYF | TRBJ2-7 | TRBV29-1 | NA | NA
TGTGCCAGCACCAGGGACGATGAGCAGTTCTTC | CASTRDDEQFF | TRBJ2-1 | TRBV2 | NA | NA
TGTGCCAGCAGTTTAGGGACTAGCGGGGGGCGAGATGAGCAGTTCTTC | CASSLGTSGGRDEQFF | TRBJ2-1 | TRBV27 | TRBD2 | NA
TGTGCCAGCACAGGACTAGCGGGGGTCTACGAGCAGTACTTC | CASTGLAGVYEQYF | TRBJ2-7 | TRBV5-8 | TRBD2 | NA
TGTGCCAGCAGTTTATACGGCCTGATCTACAATGAGCAGTTCTTC | CASSLYGLIYNEQFF | TRBJ2-1 | TRBV28 | NA | NA
TGTGCCAGTAGTATTGCGACAGGGAAATATGGCTACACCTTC | CASSIATGKYGYTF | TRBJ1-2 | TRBV19 | TRBD1 | NA
TGTGCCAGCAGAAGGGGACTGCAAGAGACCCAGTACTTC | CASRRGLQETQYF | TRBJ2-5 | TRBV2 | NA | NA
TGTGCCAGCAGTTACGGGGTAGTAACTAATGAAAAACTGTTTTTT | CASSYGVVTNEKLFF | TRBJ1-4 | TRBV6-5 | NA | NA
TGTGCCAGCAGTGTGAGAGGGATGAGTGAAGCTTTCTTT | CASSVRGMSEAFF | TRBJ1-1 | TRBV6-6 | NA | NA
TGTGCCAGCAGCTTAGGTCCTAGCAGGGCGGCCAAAAACATTCAGTACTTC | CASSLGPSRAAKNIQYF | TRBJ2-4 | TRBV11-2 | NA | NA